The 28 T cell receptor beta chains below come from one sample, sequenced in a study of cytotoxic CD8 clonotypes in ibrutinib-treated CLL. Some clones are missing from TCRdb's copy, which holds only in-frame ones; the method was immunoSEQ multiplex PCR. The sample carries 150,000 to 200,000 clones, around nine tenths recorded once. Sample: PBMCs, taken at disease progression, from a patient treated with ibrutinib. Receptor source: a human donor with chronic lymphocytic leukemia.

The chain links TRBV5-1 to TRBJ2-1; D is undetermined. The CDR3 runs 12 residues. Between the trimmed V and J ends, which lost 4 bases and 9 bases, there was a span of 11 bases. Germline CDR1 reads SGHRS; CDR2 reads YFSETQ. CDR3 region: CASSPERGEQFF. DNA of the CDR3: TGCGCCAGCAGCCCCGAAAGAGGTGAGCAGTTCTTC.

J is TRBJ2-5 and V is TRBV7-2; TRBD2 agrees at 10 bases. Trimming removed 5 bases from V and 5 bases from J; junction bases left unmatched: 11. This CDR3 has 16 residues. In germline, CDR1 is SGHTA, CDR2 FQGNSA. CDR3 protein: CASSTLSGRPWETQYF. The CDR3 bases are TGTGCCAGCAGCACCCTTAGCGGGAGGCCGTGGGAGACCCAGTACTTC.

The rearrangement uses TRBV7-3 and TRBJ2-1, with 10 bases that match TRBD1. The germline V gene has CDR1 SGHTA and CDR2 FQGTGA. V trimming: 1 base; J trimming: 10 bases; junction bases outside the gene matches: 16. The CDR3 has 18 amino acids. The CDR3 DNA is TGTGCCAGCAGCTTAATTCCCCTGGACAGGGGGAAAGGGGGCGAGCAGTTCTTC. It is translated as CASSLIPLDRGKGGEQFF.

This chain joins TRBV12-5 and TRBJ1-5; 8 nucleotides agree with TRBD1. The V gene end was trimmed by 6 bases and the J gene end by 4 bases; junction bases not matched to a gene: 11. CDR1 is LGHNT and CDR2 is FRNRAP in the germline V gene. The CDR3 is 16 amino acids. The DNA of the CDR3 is TGTGCTAGTGGCCCGGACAGGGTGGCTTGGAATCAGCCCCAGCATTTT. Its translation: CASGPDRVAWNQPQHF.

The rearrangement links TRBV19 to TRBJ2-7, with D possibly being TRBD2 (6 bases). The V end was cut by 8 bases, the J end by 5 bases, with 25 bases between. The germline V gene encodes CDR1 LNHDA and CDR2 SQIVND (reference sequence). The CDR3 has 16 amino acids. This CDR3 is CASSRSAGLISDEQYF. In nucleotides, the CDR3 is TGTGCCAGTTCTCGCTCGGCGGGATTGATTTCGGACGAGCAGTACTTC.

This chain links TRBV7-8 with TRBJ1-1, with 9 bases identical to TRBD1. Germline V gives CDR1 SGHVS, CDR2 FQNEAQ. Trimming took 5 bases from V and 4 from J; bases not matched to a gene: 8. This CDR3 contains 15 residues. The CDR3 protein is CASSPRTGAATEAFF. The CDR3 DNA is TGTGCCAGCAGCCCCCGGACAGGGGCGGCCACTGAAGCTTTCTTT.

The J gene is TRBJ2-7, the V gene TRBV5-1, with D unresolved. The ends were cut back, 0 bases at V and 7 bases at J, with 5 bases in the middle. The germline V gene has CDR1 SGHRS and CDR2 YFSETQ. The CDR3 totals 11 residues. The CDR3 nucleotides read TGCGCCAGCAGCTTGGACGGGGAGCAGTACTTC. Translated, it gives CASSLDGEQYF.

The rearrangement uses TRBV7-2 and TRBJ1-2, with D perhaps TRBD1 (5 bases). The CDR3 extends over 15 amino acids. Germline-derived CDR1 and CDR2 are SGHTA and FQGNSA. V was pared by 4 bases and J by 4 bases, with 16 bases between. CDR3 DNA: TGTGCCAGCAGCTCTCCGGGACGGACCTTCTATGGCTACACCTTC. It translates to CASSSPGRTFYGYTF.

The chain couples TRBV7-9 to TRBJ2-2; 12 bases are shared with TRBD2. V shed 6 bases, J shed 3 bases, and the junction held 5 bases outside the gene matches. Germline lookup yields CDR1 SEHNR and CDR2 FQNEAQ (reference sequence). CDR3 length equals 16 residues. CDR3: CASSPTSGSDTGELFF. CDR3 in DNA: TGTGCCAGCAGTCCGACTAGCGGGAGCGACACCGGGGAGCTGTTTTTT.

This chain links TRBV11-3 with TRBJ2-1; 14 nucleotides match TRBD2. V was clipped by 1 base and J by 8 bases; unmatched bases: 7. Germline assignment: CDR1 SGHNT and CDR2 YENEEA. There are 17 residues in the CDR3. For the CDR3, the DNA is TGTGCCAGCAGCTTAGGCCCGACTAGCGGGAGGGCCTATGAGCAGTTCTTC. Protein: CASSLGPTSGRAYEQFF.

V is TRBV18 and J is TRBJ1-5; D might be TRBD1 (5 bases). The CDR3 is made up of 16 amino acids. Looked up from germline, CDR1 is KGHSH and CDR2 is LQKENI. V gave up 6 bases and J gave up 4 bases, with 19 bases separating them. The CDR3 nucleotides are TGTGCCAGCTCCCAATCATCGCCGGGGACTAATCAGCCCCAGCATTTT. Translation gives CASSQSSPGTNQPQHF.

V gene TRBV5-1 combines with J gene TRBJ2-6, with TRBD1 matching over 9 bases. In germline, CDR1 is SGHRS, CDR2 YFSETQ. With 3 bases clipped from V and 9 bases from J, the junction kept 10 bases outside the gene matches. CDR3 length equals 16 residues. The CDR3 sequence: CASSYAGQGNFNVLTF. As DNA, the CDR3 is TGCGCCAGCAGCTACGCGGGACAGGGAAATTTCAACGTCCTGACTTTC. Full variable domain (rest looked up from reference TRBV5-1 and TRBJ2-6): KAGVTQTPRYLIKTRGQQVTLSCSPISGHRSVSWYQQTPGQGLQFLFEYFSETQRNKGNFPGRFSGRQFSNSRSEMNVSTLELGDSALYLCASSYAGQGNFNVLTFGAGSRLTVL.

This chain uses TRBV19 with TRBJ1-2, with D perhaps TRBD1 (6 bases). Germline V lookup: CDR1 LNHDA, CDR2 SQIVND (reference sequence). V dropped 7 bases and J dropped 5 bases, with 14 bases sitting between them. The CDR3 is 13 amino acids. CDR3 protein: CASKEGGPYGYTF. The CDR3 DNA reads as TGTGCCAGTAAAGAGGGGGGGCCATATGGCTACACCTTC. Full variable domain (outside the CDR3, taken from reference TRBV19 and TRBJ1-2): DGGITQSPKYLFRKEGQNVTLSCEQNLNHDAMYWYRQDPGQGLRLIYYSQIVNDFQKGDIAEGYSVSREKKESFPLTVTSAQKNPTAFYLCASKEGGPYGYTFGSGTRLTVV.

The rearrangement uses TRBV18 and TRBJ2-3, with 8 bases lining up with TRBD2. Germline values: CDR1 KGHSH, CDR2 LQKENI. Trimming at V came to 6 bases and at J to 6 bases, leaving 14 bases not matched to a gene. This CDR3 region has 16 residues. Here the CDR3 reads CASSREFGLAGDTQYF. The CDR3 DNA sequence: TGTGCCAGCTCCCGAGAATTTGGACTAGCCGGGGATACGCAGTATTTT.

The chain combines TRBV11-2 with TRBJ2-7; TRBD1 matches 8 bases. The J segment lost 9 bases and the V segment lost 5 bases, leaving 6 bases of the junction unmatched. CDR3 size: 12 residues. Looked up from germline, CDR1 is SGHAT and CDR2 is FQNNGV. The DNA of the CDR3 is TGTGCCAGCAGCCGGGACAGGATTGGGCAGTACTTC. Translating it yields CASSRDRIGQYF.

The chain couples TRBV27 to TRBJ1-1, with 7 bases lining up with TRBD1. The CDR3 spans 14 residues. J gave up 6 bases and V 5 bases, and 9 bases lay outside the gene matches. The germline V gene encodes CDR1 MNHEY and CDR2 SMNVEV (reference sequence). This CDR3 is CASSIRQGSAEAFF. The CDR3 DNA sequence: TGTGCCAGCAGTATACGACAGGGATCGGCTGAAGCTTTCTTT.

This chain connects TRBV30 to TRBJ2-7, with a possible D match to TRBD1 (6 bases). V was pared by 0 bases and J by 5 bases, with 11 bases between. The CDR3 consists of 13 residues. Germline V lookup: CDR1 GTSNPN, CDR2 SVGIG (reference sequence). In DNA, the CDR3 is TGTGCCTGGAGTGTACAGGGTGGCCACGAGCAGTACTTC. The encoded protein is CAWSVQGGHEQYF. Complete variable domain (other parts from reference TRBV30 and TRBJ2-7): SQTIHQWPATLVQPVGSPLSLECTVEGTSNPNLYWYRQAAGRGLQLLFYSVGIGQISSEVPQNLSASRPQDRQFILSSKKLLLSDSGFYLCAWSVQGGHEQYFGPGTRLTVT.

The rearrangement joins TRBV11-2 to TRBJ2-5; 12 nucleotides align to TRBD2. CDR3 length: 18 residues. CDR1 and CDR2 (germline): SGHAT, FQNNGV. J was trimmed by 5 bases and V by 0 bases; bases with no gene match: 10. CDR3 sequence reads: CASSLDITSGRTGETQYF. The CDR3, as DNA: TGTGCCAGCAGCTTAGATATAACTAGCGGGAGGACAGGGGAGACCCAGTACTTC. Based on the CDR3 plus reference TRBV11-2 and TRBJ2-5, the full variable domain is EAGVAQSPRYKIIEKRQSVAFWCNPISGHATLYWYQQILGQGPKLLIQFQNNGVVDDSQLPKDRFSAERLKGVDSTLKIQPAKLEDSAVYLCASSLDITSGRTGETQYFGPGTRLLVL.

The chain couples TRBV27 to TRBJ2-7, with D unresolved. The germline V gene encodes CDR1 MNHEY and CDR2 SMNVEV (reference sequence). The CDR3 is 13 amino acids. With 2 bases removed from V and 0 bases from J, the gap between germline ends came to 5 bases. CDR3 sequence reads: CASSLAISYEQYF. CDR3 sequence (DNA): TGTGCCAGCAGTTTAGCCATCTCCTACGAGCAGTACTTC.

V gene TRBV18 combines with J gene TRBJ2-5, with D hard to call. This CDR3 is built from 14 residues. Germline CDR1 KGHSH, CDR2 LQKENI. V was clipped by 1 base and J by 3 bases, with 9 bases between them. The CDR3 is CASSPQVSEETQYF. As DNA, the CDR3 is TGTGCCAGCTCACCACAAGTCAGCGAAGAGACCCAGTACTTC.

The CDR3 sequence is CASGRGLVVENEQFF. CDR3 nucleotides: TGTGCCAGCGGGAGGGGACTAGTTGTAGAGAATGAGCAGTTCTTC. The chain carries TRBV25-1 and TRBJ2-1; 8 bases align to TRBD2. V lost 8 bases and J lost 7; bases outside the gene matches: 13. The CDR3 runs 15 residues. CDR1 and CDR2 (germline): MGHDK, SYGVNS.

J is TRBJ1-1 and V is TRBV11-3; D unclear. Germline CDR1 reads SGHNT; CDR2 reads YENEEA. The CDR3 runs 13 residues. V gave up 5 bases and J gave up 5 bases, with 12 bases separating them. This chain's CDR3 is CASSHPPKTEAFF. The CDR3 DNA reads TGTGCCAGCAGCCATCCTCCTAAAACTGAAGCTTTCTTT.

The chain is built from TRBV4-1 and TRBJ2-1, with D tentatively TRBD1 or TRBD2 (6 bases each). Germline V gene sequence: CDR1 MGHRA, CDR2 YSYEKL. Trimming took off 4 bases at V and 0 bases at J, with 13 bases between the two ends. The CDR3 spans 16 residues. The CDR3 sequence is CASSRQGGGSYNEQFF. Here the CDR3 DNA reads TGCGCCAGCAGCCGACAAGGGGGAGGCTCCTACAATGAGCAGTTCTTC.

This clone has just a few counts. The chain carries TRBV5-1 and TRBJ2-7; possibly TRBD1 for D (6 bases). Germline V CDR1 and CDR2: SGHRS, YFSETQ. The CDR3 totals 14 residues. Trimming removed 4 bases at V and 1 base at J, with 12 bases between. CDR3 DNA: TGCGCCAGCAGCCAGACAGGATTATCCTACGAGCAGTACTTC. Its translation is CASSQTGLSYEQYF.

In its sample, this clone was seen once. CDR3 region: CASSLRSQGYNEQFF. The DNA of the CDR3 is TGTGCCAGCAGTTTAAGATCACAGGGTTACAATGAGCAGTTCTTC. The chain is built from TRBV27 and TRBJ2-1, with a weak D call TRBD1 (6 bases). V gave up 2 bases and J gave up 4 bases, with 12 bases separating them. This CDR3 has 15 residues. The germline V gene encodes CDR1 MNHEY and CDR2 SMNVEV (reference sequence).

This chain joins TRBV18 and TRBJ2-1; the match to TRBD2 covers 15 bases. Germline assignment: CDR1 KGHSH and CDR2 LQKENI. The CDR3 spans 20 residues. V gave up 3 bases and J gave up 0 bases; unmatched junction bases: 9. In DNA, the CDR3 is TGTGCCAGCTCACCTGACCTAGGACTAGCGGGAGGGAGCTCCTACAATGAGCAGTTCTTC. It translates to CASSPDLGLAGGSSYNEQFF.

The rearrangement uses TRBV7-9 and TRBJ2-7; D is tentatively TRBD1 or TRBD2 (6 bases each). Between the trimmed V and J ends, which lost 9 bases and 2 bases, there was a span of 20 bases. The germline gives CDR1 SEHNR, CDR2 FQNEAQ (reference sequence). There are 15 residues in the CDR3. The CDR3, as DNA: TGTGCCAGTAGCGCATCCGGGGGCTCAACCTACGAGCAGTACTTC. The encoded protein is CASSASGGSTYEQYF.

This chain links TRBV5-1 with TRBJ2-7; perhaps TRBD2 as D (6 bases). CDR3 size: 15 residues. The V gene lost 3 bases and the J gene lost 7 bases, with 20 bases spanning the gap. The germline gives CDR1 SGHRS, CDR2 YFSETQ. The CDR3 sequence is CASSWIGEATGEQYF. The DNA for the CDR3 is TGCGCCAGCAGCTGGATCGGGGAGGCCACGGGGGAGCAGTACTTC.